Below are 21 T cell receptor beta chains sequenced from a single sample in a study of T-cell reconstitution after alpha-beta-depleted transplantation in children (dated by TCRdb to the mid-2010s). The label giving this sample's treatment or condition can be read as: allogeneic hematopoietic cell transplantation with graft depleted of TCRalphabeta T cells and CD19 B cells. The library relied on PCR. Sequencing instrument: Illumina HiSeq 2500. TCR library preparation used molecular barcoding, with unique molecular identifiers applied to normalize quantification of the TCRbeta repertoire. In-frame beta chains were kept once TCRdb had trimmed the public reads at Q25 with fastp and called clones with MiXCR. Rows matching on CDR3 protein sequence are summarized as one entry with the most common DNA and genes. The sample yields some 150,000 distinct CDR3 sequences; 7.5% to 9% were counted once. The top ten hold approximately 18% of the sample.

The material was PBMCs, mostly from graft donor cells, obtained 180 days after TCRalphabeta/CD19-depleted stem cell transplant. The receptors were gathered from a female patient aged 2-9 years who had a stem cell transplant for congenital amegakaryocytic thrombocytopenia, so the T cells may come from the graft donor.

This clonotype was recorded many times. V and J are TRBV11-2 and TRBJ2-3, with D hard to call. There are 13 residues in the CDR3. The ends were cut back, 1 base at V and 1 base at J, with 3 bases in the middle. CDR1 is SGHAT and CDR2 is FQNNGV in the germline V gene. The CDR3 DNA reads TGTGCCAGCAGCTTAGCGGGCACAGATACGCAGTATTTT. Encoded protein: CASSLAGTDTQYF.

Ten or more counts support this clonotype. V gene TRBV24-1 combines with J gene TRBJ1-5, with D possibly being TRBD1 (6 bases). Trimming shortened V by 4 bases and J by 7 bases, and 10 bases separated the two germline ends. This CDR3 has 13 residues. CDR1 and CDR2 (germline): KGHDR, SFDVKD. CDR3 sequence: CATSEQGRQPQHF. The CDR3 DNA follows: TGTGCCACCAGTGAACAGGGCCGCCAGCCCCAGCATTTT.

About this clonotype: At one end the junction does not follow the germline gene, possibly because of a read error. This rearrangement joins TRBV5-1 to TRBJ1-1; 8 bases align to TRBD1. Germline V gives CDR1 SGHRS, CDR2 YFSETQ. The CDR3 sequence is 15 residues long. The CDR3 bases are TGCGCCGGCAGCGTCTCCGGGACAGGTTACACTGAAGCTTTCTTT. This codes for CAGSVSGTGYTEAFF. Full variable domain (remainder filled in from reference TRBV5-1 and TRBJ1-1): KAGVTQTPRYLIKTRGQQVTLSCSPISGHRSVSWYQQTPGQGLQFLFEYFSETQRNKGNFPGRFSGRQFSNSRSEMNVSTLELGDSALYLCAGSVSGTGYTEAFFGQGTRLTVV.

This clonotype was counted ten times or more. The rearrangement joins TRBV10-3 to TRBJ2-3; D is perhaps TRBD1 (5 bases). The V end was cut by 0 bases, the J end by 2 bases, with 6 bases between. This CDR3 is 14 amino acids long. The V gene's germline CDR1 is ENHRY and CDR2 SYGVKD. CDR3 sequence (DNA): TGTGCCATCAGTGAGTCGGACAACACAGATACGCAGTATTTT. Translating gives CAISESDNTDTQYF.

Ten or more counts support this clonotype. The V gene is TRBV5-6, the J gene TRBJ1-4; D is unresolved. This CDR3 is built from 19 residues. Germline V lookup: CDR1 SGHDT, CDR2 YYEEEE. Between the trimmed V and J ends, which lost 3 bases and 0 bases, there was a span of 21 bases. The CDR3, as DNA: TGTGCCAGCAGCTCTTACCGGGTCGCCACCCCCTCAACTAATGAAAAACTGTTTTTT. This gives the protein CASSSYRVATPSTNEKLFF.

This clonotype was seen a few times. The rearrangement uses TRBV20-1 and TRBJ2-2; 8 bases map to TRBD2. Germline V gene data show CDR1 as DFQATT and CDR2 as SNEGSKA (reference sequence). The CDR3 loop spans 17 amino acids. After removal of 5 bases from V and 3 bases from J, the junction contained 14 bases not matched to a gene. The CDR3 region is CSAQRIKAGVYTGELFF. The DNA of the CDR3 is TGCAGTGCTCAGCGAATTAAAGCGGGAGTGTACACCGGGGAGCTGTTTTTT.

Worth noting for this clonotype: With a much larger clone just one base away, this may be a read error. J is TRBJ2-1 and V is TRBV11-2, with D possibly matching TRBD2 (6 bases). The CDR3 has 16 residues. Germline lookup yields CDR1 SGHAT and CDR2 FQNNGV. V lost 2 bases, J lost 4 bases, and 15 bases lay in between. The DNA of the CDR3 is TGTGCCAGCAGCTTACAAGGGGTGGCGGGGTACAATGAGCAGTTCTTC. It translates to CASSLQGVAGYNEQFF.

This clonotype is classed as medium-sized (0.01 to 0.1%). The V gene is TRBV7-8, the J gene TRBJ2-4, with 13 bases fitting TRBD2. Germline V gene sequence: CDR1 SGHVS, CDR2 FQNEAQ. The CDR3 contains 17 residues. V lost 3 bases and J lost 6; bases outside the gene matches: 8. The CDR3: CASSFGLAGARGNIQYF. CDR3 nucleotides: TGTGCCAGCAGCTTTGGACTAGCGGGAGCCAGGGGAAACATTCAGTACTTC.

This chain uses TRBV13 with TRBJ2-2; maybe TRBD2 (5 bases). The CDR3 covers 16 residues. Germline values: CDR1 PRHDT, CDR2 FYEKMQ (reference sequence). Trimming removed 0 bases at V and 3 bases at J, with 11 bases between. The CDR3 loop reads CASSLGVDGDTGELFF. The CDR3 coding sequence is TGTGCCAGCAGCTTAGGAGTAGACGGGGACACCGGGGAGCTGTTTTTT.

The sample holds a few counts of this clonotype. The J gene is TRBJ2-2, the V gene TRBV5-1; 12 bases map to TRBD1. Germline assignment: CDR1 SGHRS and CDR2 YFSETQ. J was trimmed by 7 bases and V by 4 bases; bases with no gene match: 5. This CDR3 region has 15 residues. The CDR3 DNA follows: TGCGCCAGCAGCGAGGGACAGGGGGCTGGCGGGGAGCTGTTTTTT. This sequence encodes CASSEGQGAGGELFF.

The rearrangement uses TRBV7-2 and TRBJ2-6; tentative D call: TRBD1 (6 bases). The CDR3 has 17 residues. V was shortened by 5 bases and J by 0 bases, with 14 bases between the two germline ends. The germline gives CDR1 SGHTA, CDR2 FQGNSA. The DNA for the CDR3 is TGTGCCAGCAGCCCGGGACATCGTATCTCTGGGGCCAACGTCCTGACTTTC. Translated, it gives CASSPGHRISGANVLTF. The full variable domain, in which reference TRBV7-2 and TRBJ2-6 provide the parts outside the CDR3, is GAGVSQSPSNKVTEKGKDVELRCDPISGHTALYWYRQSLGQGLEFLIYFQGNSAPDKSGLPSDRFSAERTGGSVSTLTIQRTQQEDSAVYLCASSPGHRISGANVLTFGAGSRLTVL.

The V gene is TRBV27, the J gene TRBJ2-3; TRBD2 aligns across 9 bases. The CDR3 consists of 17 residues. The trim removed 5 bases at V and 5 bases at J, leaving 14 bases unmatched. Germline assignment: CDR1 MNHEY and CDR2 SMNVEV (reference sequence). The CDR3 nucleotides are TGTGCCAGCAGTCCAACCACAGGAGCGGGAGGTGGAGATACGCAGTATTTT. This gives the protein CASSPTTGAGGGDTQYF.

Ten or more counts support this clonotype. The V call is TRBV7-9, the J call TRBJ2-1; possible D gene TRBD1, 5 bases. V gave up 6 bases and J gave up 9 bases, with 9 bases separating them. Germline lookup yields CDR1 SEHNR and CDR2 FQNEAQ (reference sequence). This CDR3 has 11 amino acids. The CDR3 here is CASRQGFEQFF. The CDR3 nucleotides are TGTGCCAGCAGGCAGGGTTTTGAGCAGTTCTTC.

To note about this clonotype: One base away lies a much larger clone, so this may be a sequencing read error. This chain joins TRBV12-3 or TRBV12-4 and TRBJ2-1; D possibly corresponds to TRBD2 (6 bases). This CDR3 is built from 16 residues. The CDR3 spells CVSSAQGTLGDNEQFF. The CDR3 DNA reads TGTGTCAGCAGCGCCCAAGGGACTCTCGGGGACAATGAGCAGTTCTTC.

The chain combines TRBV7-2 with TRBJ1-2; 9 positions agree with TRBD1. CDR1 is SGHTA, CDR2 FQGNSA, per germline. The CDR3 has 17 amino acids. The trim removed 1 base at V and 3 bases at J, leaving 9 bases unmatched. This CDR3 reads CASSLVFWDRVHYGYTF. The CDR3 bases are TGTGCCAGCAGCTTAGTGTTCTGGGACAGGGTTCACTATGGCTACACCTTC.

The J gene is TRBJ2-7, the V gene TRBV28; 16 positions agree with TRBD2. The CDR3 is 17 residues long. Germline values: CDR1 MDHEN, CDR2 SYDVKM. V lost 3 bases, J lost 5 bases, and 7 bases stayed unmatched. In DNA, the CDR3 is TGTGCCAGCAGTTTTGTCCCGGGACTAGCGGGAGGGCACGAGCAGTACTTC. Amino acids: CASSFVPGLAGGHEQYF.

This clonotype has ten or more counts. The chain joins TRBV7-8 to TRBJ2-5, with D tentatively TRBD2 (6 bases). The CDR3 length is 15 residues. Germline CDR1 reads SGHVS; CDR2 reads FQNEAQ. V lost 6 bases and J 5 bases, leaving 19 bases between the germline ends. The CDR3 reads CASSLTSREGETQYF. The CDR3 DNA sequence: TGTGCCAGCAGTCTTACTAGCAGAGAGGGGGAGACCCAGTACTTC.

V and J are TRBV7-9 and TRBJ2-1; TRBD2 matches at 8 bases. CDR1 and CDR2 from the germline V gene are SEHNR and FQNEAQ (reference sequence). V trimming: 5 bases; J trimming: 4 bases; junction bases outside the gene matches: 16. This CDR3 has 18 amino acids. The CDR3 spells CASSPSWDKGTSYNEQFF. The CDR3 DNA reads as TGTGCCAGCAGCCCCTCTTGGGACAAGGGGACTAGTTACAATGAGCAGTTCTTC.

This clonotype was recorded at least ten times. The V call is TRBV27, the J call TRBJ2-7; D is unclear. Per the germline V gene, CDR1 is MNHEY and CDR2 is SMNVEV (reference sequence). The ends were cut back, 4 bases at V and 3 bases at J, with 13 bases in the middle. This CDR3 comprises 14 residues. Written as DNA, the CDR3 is TGTGCCAGCAGTTCACGCAGAAGCAGCTACGAGCAGTACTTC. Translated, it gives CASSSRRSSYEQYF.

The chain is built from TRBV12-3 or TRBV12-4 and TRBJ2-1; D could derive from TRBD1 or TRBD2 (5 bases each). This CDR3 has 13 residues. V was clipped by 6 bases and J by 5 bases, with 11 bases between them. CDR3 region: CASRVGPNNEQFF. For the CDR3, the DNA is TGTGCCAGCAGGGTGGGACCCAACAATGAGCAGTTCTTC.

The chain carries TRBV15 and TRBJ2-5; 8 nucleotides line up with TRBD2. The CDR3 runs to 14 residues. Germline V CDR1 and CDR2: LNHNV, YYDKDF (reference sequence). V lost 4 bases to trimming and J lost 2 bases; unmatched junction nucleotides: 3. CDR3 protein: CATSKTSVQETQYF. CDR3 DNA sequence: TGTGCCACCAGCAAGACTAGCGTTCAAGAGACCCAGTACTTC.